Shown below are 2 T cell receptor beta chains from a single sample sequenced in a study of technical replicates of blood from a few donors. Clones were sequenced by immunoSEQ multiplex PCR, and TCRdb holds only the in-frame ones, with some missing. Of 50,000 to 70,000 clones detected, approximately 90% appear once; the ten largest clones hold approximately 4.4%. The sequencing input was PBMCs. The source of these receptors is a human donor in good health. Some clones in this sample may be carry-over from other donors' samples.

The chain links TRBV7-2 to TRBJ2-5; TRBD1 aligns across 9 bases. The ends lost 4 bases at V and 5 bases at J; junction bases unmatched: 5. This CDR3 has 14 amino acids. Looked up from germline, CDR1 is SGHTA and CDR2 is FQGNSA. The CDR3: CASSSDRGGETQYF. The CDR3 DNA reads as TGTGCCAGCAGCTCGGACAGGGGAGGGGAGACCCAGTACTTC.

The chain joins TRBV5-6 to TRBJ2-7; maybe TRBD1 (9 bases). V was trimmed by 4 bases and J by 6 bases, leaving 17 bases between them. There are 14 residues in the CDR3. CDR1 SGHDT and CDR2 YYEEEE come from the germline V gene. The CDR3 region is CASSKQGAGGEQYF. In DNA form, the CDR3 reads TGTGCCAGCAGCAAACAGGGGGCGGGGGGCGAGCAGTACTTC.